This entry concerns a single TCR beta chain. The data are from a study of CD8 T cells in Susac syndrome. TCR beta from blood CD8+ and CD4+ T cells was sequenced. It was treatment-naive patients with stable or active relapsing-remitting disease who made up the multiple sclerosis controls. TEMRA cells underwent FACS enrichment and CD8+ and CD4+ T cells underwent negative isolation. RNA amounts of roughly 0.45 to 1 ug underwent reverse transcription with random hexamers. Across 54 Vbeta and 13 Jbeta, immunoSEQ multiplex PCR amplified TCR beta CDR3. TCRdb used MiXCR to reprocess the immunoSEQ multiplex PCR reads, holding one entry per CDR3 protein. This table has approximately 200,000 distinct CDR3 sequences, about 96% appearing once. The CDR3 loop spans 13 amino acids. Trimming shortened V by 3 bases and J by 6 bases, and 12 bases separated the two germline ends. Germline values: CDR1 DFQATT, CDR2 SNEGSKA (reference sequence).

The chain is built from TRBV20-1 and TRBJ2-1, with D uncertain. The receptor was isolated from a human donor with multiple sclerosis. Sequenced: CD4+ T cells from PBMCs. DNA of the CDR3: TGCAGTGCTAGGACCGACCCCGGCAATGAGCAGTTCTTC. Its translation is CSARTDPGNEQFF.